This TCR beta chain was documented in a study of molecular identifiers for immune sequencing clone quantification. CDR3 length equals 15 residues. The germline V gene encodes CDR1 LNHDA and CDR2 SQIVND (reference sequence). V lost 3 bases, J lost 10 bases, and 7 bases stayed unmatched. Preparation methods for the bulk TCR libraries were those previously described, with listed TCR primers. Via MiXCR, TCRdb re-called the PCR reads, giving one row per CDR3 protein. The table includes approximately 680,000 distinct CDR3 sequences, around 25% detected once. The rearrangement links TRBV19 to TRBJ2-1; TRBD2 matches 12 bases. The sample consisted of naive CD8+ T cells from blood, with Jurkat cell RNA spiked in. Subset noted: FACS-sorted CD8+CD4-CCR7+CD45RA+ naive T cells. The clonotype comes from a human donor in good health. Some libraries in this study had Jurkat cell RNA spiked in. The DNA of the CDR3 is TGTGCCAGTAGTATGACTAGCGGGGGACGATCGGAGCAGTTCTTC. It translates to CASSMTSGGRSEQFF.